The T cell receptor beta chain under discussion was sequenced for a study of cytomegalovirus exposure and HLA in healthy donors. Study summary: From about 179 million T cells, an earlier analysis saw 117 million unique TCR beta sequences.

To note about this clone: The antigen is unknown.

PCR primers comprised 60 Vbeta and 13 Jbeta primers. Clones were sequenced by immunoSEQ multiplex PCR, and TCRdb holds only the in-frame ones, with some missing. The repertoire holds 95,000 to 150,000 clones, over 75% seen once, with roughly 4.1% in the top ten. Overall study results and limits: Productive status was seen about 90% or about 30% of the time for most TCR beta V segments in an earlier analysis. Immune exposure information comprised only CMV serostatus. A later analysis associated 16,000 or so TCR beta sequences with HLA alleles at a 0.05 false discovery rate.

The CDR3 runs 15 residues. The germline CDR1 and CDR2 sequences are SGHAT and FQNNGV. V lost 4 bases to trimming and J lost 7 bases; unmatched junction nucleotides: 9. This sequence joins TRBV11-2 and TRBJ1-1; 10 bases agree with TRBD1. The origin of this receptor is a man between 18 and 35 years old in good health and CMV-seropositive. The sample taken for sequencing was PBMCs. The CDR3 spells CASSSGQGVLYEAFF. CDR3 in DNA: TGTGCCAGCAGCTCAGGACAGGGGGTTTTGTATGAAGCTTTCTTT.